What follows is one TCR beta chain and its context. Its antigen is as yet unknown. The data are from a study of shared clonotypes between healthy human individuals. TCRdb's copy holds only in-frame clones and misses some; the assay was immunoSEQ multiplex PCR. The sample consists of about 2.2 million clones, 85% to 95% of them appearing once. It was CD45RO-negative cells, positively selected for CCR7, that made up naive CD8 cells, with terminally differentiated effector memory CD45RA+ cells excluded. This CDR3 has 15 amino acids. Trimming left V 6 bases short and J 4 bases short, with 18 bases between. CDR1 is MNHEY and CDR2 is SMNVEV in the germline V gene (reference sequence). Broader study findings: Tissues were not sampled, only blood, and their repertoires likely differ.

Sample: naive CD8+ T cells from PBMCs. The clonotype comes from a man younger than 30 in good health. Some clones in this sample may be carry-over from other donors' samples. The chain couples TRBV27 to TRBJ1-1; D perhaps matches TRBD1 (5 bases). CDR3 sequence: CASRTQRGVGTEAFF. In DNA, the CDR3 is TGTGCCAGCAGGACACAAAGGGGTGTTGGCACTGAAGCTTTCTTT.